One and the same sample provided the 17 T cell receptor beta chains below, sequenced in a study of long-term antiretroviral therapy in people with HIV. Version v3.0 of the immunoSEQ assay was performed at survey level. Libraries were prepared by immunoSEQ multiplex PCR; TCRdb keeps only in-frame clonotypes and omits some of them. Of fewer than 25,000 clones listed, 90% to 95% are singletons. This specimen consisted of unsorted PBMCs, obtained 4.8 to 5 years after starting antiretroviral therapy. Receptor source: a woman in her forties or fifties with HIV.

The chain recombines TRBV2 with TRBJ1-5; no clear D. The V gene lost 3 bases and the J gene lost 0 bases, with 3 bases spanning the gap. CDR3 length: 13 residues. Germline V CDR1 and CDR2: SNHLY, FYNNEI. The CDR3 is CASSESSNQPQHF. As DNA, the CDR3 is TGTGCCAGCAGTGAGAGTAGCAATCAGCCCCAGCATTTT.

This sequence joins TRBV5-1 and TRBJ2-5; D is ambiguous. Deletions cut 4 bases from V and 2 bases from J, with 15 bases between. This CDR3 spans 15 amino acids. Germline lookup yields CDR1 SGHRS and CDR2 YFSETQ. In DNA, the CDR3 is TGCGCCAGCAGCCCTGGAGCCACAGAACAAGAGACCCAGTACTTC. Encoded protein: CASSPGATEQETQYF.

This rearrangement joins TRBV6-1 to TRBJ2-7; D unclear. CDR3 length: 10 residues. In germline, CDR1 is MNHNS, CDR2 SASEGT. The V and J ends lost 2 bases and 4 bases respectively, with 0 bases between them. CDR3 residues: CASSEYEQYF. CDR3 in DNA: TGTGCCAGCAGTGAATACGAGCAGTACTTC.

The chain carries TRBV7-3 and TRBJ2-2; D is uncertain. V lost 6 bases, J lost 3 bases, and 11 bases lay in between. Germline assignment: CDR1 SGHTA and CDR2 FQGTGA. The length of the CDR3 is 14 residues. CDR3 coding DNA: TGTGCCAGCAGGCCCGGCCGTCACACCGGGGAGCTGTTTTTT. It is translated as CASRPGRHTGELFF.

This clone was seen once. V usage is TRBV9 and J usage is TRBJ2-1; 11 bases match TRBD2. The germline CDR1 and CDR2 sequences are SGDLS and YYNGEE. V lost 4 bases, J lost 6 bases, and 6 bases stayed unmatched. This CDR3 spans 15 amino acids. The CDR3 region is CASSPGLAESNEQFF. The CDR3 region has the DNA TGTGCCAGCAGCCCGGGACTAGCGGAGTCCAATGAGCAGTTCTTC.

The V and J genes are TRBV5-1 and TRBJ2-1; TRBD2 matches at 9 bases. Losses at the gene ends were 5 bases for V and 3 bases for J; bases not matched to a gene: 9. The CDR3 has 16 amino acids. Germline values: CDR1 SGHRS, CDR2 YFSETQ. In nucleotides, the CDR3 is TGCGCCAGCAGTCGAATTAGCGGGAGAGGCTACAATGAGCAGTTCTTC. This codes for CASSRISGRGYNEQFF.

The chain is built from TRBV7-2 and TRBJ2-7, with D possibly TRBD1 on 5 matching bases. CDR1 SGHTA and CDR2 FQGNSA come from the germline V gene. CDR3 length: 13 residues. V was cut by 6 bases and J by 0 bases, with 9 bases left in between. The CDR3 loop is CASSPGFSYEQYF. The CDR3 DNA follows: TGTGCCAGCAGTCCAGGGTTCTCCTACGAGCAGTACTTC.

This clone appeared a single time. The CDR3 bases are TGTGCCATCGGACGGGACTACTACGAGCAGTACTTC. Its protein product is CAIGRDYYEQYF. The chain recombines TRBV10-3 with TRBJ2-5; 7 nucleotides match TRBD2. The J call is uncertain, as TRBJ2-7 better fits the DNA end. CDR1 and CDR2 (germline): ENHRY, SYGVKD. The CDR3 length is 12 residues.

This sequence joins TRBV2 and TRBJ2-3, with 12 bases aligning to TRBD2. The junction had 15 bases not matched to a gene; V was cut back by 0 bases and J by 11 bases. The CDR3 has 18 amino acids. Germline CDR1 is SNHLY and CDR2 is FYNNEI. Here the CDR3 DNA reads TGTGCCAGCAGTGAAGCGGGCGGTGTGACTAGCGGGAGACCGGGGCAGTATTTT. This translates into CASSEAGGVTSGRPGQYF.

With respect to this clone: This specimen includes other DNA sequences encoding the same CDR3. The V and J genes are TRBV7-3 and TRBJ2-3; D may be TRBD1 or TRBD2 (5 bases each). CDR3 length equals 13 residues. V was shortened by 3 bases and J by 1 base, with 5 bases between the two germline ends. Germline V gene data show CDR1 as SGHTA and CDR2 as FQGTGA. The CDR3 DNA sequence: TGTGCCAGCAGCTTGGGGGGCACAGATACGCAGTATTTT. This translates into CASSLGGTDTQYF.

The chain links TRBV7-2 to TRBJ2-7, with D unclear. This CDR3 region has 13 residues. The V and J ends lost 4 bases and 4 bases respectively, with 11 bases between them. Germline lookup yields CDR1 SGHTA and CDR2 FQGNSA. The CDR3 loop is CASSSTAGYEQYF. CDR3 DNA: TGTGCCAGCAGCTCTACAGCTGGGTACGAGCAGTACTTC.

The genes are TRBV7-9 and TRBJ2-7; TRBD1 matches 9 bases. In germline, CDR1 is SEHNR, CDR2 FQNEAQ (reference sequence). The length of the CDR3 is 15 residues. The V and J ends lost 1 base and 4 bases, in that order; junction bases with no gene match: 5. In DNA form, the CDR3 reads TGTGCCAGCAGCTTAGATATGGACAGGGGTTACGAGCAGTACTTC. It is translated as CASSLDMDRGYEQYF. Combining the CDR3 with reference TRBV7-9 and TRBJ2-7 gives the whole variable domain DTGVSQNPRHKITKRGQNVTFRCDPISEHNRLYWYRQTLGQGPEFLTYFQNEAQLEKSRLLSDRFSAERPKGSFSTLEIQRTEQGDSAMYLCASSLDMDRGYEQYFGPGTRLTVT.

The chain is built from TRBV27 and TRBJ1-1; D is unclear. V was cut by 2 bases and J by 4 bases, with 8 bases left in between. CDR1 MNHEY and CDR2 SMNVEV come from the germline V gene (reference sequence). The CDR3 is 13 amino acids. CDR3 DNA: TGTGCCAGCAGTTTACACCAGAGCACTGAAGCTTTCTTT. Translation: CASSLHQSTEAFF.

CDR3 nucleotide sequence: TGTGCCAGCAGCGTACAGAGGGATACGCAGTATTTT. It codes for CASSVQRDTQYF. This chain joins TRBV9 and TRBJ2-3; D remains ambiguous. The germline V gene has CDR1 SGDLS and CDR2 YYNGEE. The CDR3 has 12 amino acids. The V end lost 1 base, the J end lost 6 bases, and 6 bases lay between the germline ends.

The chain combines TRBV11-2 with TRBJ2-1; 9 bases match TRBD2. The V gene's germline CDR1 is SGHAT and CDR2 FQNNGV. V shed 4 bases and J 7 bases; nucleotides not matched to a gene: 14. The CDR3 is 17 amino acids. CDR3: CASSYGDWSSGINEQFF. The CDR3 DNA reads as TGTGCCAGCAGCTACGGGGATTGGTCTAGCGGGATAAATGAGCAGTTCTTC.

The chain has TRBV10-3 and TRBJ1-5, with D perhaps matching TRBD1 (5 bases). V was clipped by 6 bases and J by 5 bases, with 11 bases between them. The germline V gene has CDR1 ENHRY and CDR2 SYGVKD. CDR3 length: 13 residues. The CDR3: CAIRGREDQPQHF. The CDR3 coding sequence is TGTGCCATCAGGGGCAGGGAGGATCAGCCCCAGCATTTT.

CDR3: CASSFSGLRNTEAFF. CDR3 bases: TGTGCCAGCAGCTTCTCAGGTCTACGGAACACTGAAGCTTTCTTT. The V and J genes are TRBV7-9 and TRBJ1-1; D gene uncertain. V gave up 3 bases and J gave up 1 base, with 12 bases separating them. CDR1 is SEHNR, CDR2 FQNEAQ, per germline (reference sequence). This CDR3 has 15 amino acids. The full variable domain, its missing parts supplied by reference TRBV7-9 and TRBJ1-1, is DTGVSQNPRHKITKRGQNVTFRCDPISEHNRLYWYRQTLGQGPEFLTYFQNEAQLEKSRLLSDRFSAERPKGSFSTLEIQRTEQGDSAMYLCASSFSGLRNTEAFFGQGTRLTVV.